Sequencing of this T cell receptor (beta chain) was carried out in a study of OX40 agonist ivuxolimab in advanced cancers. Whole-study context: Administration of intravenous ivuxolimab to patients occurred every 2 weeks at 0.01 to 10 mg/kg.

Only in-frame clones appear in the TCRdb table, and some are missing; sequencing was by immunoSEQ multiplex PCR. The data hold some 77,000 clones, with just over 90% observed a single time. On this clone itself: What it recognizes is unknown.

Per the germline V gene, CDR1 is SGHTA and CDR2 is FQGNSA. V dropped 1 base and J dropped 4 bases, with 11 bases sitting between them. The CDR3 has 15 residues. The study's findings and limits: Dosing at 0.1 to 3.0 mg/kg was accompanied by clonal expansion of CD4+ and CD8+ blood T cells by week 6.

Anyone with autoimmune disease history or systemic immunosuppression was excluded. The source of this sequence is an adult with an advanced solid tumor such as melanoma, head and neck, liver or kidney cancer. The sample here was CD4+ or CD8+ T cells sorted from blood, taken in a trial of the OX40 agonist ivuxolimab. The genes are TRBV7-2 and TRBJ2-1; D is tentatively TRBD1 or TRBD2 (5 bases each). CDR3 region: CASSLERGAYNEQFF. DNA for the CDR3: TGTGCCAGCAGCTTAGAGAGGGGAGCATACAATGAGCAGTTCTTC.